The clone carrying this T cell receptor beta chain was found many times. Its antigen is not known. As to time point: sample taken at primary tumor resection. Extraction of whole RNA from tumor, nontumor lung or frozen PBMC preceded unsorted sequencing. One entry per CDR3 protein results from TCRdb running MiXCR on the 5' RACE reads. Of about 100,000 distinct CDR3 sequences listed, 4.4% are singletons. The data are from a study of spatial heterogeneity in lung cancer. Background on the study: Each distinct TCR and UMI combination averaged more than ten appearances in raw reads. Study-wide points: Intratumoral expanded alpha and beta TCR counts were found to track tumor mutation counts. Beta chains had approximately 12% coverage of tumor T cells, and alpha chains had around 7.4%.

CDR3 length equals 18 residues. V dropped 8 bases and J dropped 8; count of bases not matched to a gene: 23. Germline CDR1 MNHEY, CDR2 SMNVEV (reference sequence). The chain links TRBV27 to TRBJ2-1, with 8 bases identical to TRBD2. The sequencing here drew on lung tumor tissue, taken at surgery. The TCR sequence derives from a male donor with early-stage non-small cell lung cancer. CDR3 amino acids: CASAKAPGGAGTRDEQFF. The DNA for the CDR3 is TGTGCCAGCGCGAAGGCCCCCGGTGGGGCCGGGACTAGGGATGAGCAGTTCTTC.